This T cell receptor beta chain came from a study of T cell repertoires in cytomegalovirus infection. Study overall: Well-studied HLA-B-restricted epitopes and recently identified HLA-C-restricted epitopes of CMV were both used in the study. Matching HLA type, along with CMV infection, was indicated by public TCR beta signatures. General study results and limits: Accumulated public TCR beta family frequency recognized individuals carrying CMV together with the relevant HLA. Clonotype analysis showed dominance of the ex vivo response by HLA-C-restricted CMV-specific TCR beta clonotypes.

Germline V lookup: CDR1 SGHTA, CDR2 FQGTGA. V was shortened by 6 bases and J by 6 bases, with 12 bases between the two germline ends. The CDR3 is made up of 13 amino acids. TCRdb reprocessed the reads with MiXCR, giving one entry per CDR3 protein. The sample holds approximately 990,000 distinct CDR3 sequences, roughly 30% seen once. Of note for this clonotype: What it recognizes is unknown.

Sequences were derived from cultured CD8+ T cells from PBMCs, sampled from culture after CMV antigen stimulation. V gene TRBV7-3 combines with J gene TRBJ2-1; D is undetermined. The source of this sequence is a human donor in good health (CMV status not recorded). Some clones in this sample may be carry-over from other donors' samples. The DNA of the CDR3 is TGTGCCAGCAGTTCCGGTGGGTTCAATGAGCAGTTCTTC. Translated: CASSSGGFNEQFF.